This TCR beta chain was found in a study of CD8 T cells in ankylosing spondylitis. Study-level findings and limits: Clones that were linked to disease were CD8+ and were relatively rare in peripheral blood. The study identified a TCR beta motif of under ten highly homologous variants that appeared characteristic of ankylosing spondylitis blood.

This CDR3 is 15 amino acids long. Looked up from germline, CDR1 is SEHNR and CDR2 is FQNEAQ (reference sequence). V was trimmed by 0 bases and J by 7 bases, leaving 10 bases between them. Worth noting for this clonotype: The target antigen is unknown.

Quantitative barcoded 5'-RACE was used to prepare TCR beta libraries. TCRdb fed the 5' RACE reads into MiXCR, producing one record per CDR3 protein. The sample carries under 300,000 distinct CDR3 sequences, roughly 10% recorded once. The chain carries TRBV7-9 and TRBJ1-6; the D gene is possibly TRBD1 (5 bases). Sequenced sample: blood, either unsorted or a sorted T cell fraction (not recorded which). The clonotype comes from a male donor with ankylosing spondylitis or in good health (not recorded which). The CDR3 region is CASSLAAGWNSPLHF. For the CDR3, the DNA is TGTGCCAGCAGCTTAGCAGCAGGGTGGAATTCACCCCTCCACTTT.